This T cell receptor beta chain was sequenced for a study of CD8 T cells in ankylosing spondylitis. Study-level results: Disease-associated clonotypes exhibited CD8+ identity and were relatively infrequent in peripheral blood. Made up of about eight highly homologous variants, a TCR beta motif appeared characteristic of ankylosing spondylitis blood. A number of the motif variants had already been described in reactive arthritis synovial fluid and blood. Disease-linked clones reportedly concentrated significantly in matched ankylosing spondylitis synovial fluid.

Germline V gene lookup returns CDR1 SGHRS and CDR2 YFSETQ. V gave up 3 bases and J gave up 7 bases, with 19 bases separating them. This CDR3 has 16 amino acids. This clonotype was seen a handful of times. The antigen is unknown. Making use of molecular barcodes, quantitative 5'-RACE generated TCR beta libraries. TCRdb ran MiXCR on the 5' RACE reads and lists one entry per CDR3 protein. This table holds approximately 300,000 distinct CDR3 sequences, around 7.6% found once. Input material: blood, either unsorted or a sorted T cell fraction (not recorded which). The rearrangement links TRBV5-1 to TRBJ1-4; possible D gene TRBD1, 5 bases. This clonotype was sampled from a male donor with ankylosing spondylitis. CDR3 sequence reads: CASSWTGGGSSEKLFF. CDR3 nucleotide sequence: TGCGCCAGCAGCTGGACCGGCGGGGGTTCTTCTGAAAAACTGTTTTTT.